This T cell receptor (beta chain) was profiled in a study of cytomegalovirus exposure and HLA in healthy donors. Findings and caveats of the study: Later analysis showed most CMV-associated TCR beta chains appearing HLA-restricted. An ancestry cluster, one associated with Asian ancestry, reportedly showed fewer N-insertions than the approximately 700-donor mean in a later analysis.

The CDR3 has 16 residues. The trim removed 2 bases at V and 5 bases at J, leaving 5 bases unmatched. CDR1 is MRHNA and CDR2 is SNTAGT in the germline V gene. The study ran its PCR with 60 Vbeta and 13 Jbeta primers. Generated by immunoSEQ multiplex PCR, the TCRdb table keeps only in-frame clones and is missing some. The sample includes roughly 150,000 clones, approximately 78% seen only once; the top ten take roughly 8%. A word on this clone: Antigen unknown.

V gene TRBV6-4 combines with J gene TRBJ2-1; 11 bases match TRBD2. The material sequenced was PBMCs. This sequence originates from a male donor in good health and CMV-seropositive. CDR3 DNA sequence: TGTGCCAGCAGTGACGGTGGGACTAGCGGTAACAATGAGCAGTTCTTC. It yields the protein CASSDGGTSGNNEQFF.